Listed below are T cell receptor beta chains from one sample, sequenced in a study of cytomegalovirus exposure and HLA in healthy donors. TCRdb keeps only in-frame clones here, not all; method: immunoSEQ multiplex PCR. The sample table includes under 200,000 clones. The specimen sequenced was PBMCs. These receptors were collected from a man aged 30 to 39 in good health and CMV-seronegative. CDR3s include the opening cysteine and the closing phenylalanine or tryptophan. D genes are given only for firm matches.

v_call	d_call	j_call	cdr3_nt	cdr3_aa
TRBV15	-	TRBJ2-3	TGTGCCACCAGCAGAGTCGCGGGGCTAGCGACAGATACGCAGTATTTT	CATSRVAGLATDTQYF
TRBV28	-	TRBJ1-2	TGTGCCAGCAGTCCCTATTTAGGGGAAGGTGTATATGGCTACACCTTC	CASSPYLGEGVYGYTF
TRBV7-9	TRBD1	TRBJ1-2	TGTGCCAGCAGCCCAGGGGACAGGTCCAACTATGGCTACACCTTC	CASSPGDRSNYGYTF
TRBV7-9	-	TRBJ2-1	TGTGCCAGCAGCTTCTATAGCGGACCCTACAATGAGCAGTTCTTC	CASSFYSGPYNEQFF
TRBV5-1	-	TRBJ2-7	TGCGCCAGCAGATTCTCGACAGGTGTGGTGGCCGAGCAGTACTTC	CASRFSTGVVAEQYF
TRBV11-3	-	TRBJ1-6	TGTGCCAGCCAGGCCAGCGGGAGCTCCTATAATTCACCCCTCCACTTT	CASQASGSSYNSPLHF
TRBV5-6	-	TRBJ2-7	TGTGCCAGCAGCTTGGAGCTAGCTTCCTACGAGCAGTACTTC	CASSLELASYEQYF
TRBV11-2	-	TRBJ1-4	TGTGCCAGCAGCCCACAGGGTTACGAAAAACTGTTTTTT	CASSPQGYEKLFF
TRBV5-1	TRBD2	TRBJ2-5	TGCGCCAGCAGCTTGAAAGCACTAGCGGGAGCGGAGACCCAGTACTTC	CASSLKALAGAETQYF
TRBV10-1	TRBD2	TRBJ2-1	TGCGCCAGCAGTGAGTTAGCTAGCGGGAGGGTTGAGCAGTTCTTC	CASSELASGRVEQFF
TRBV4-3	TRBD1	TRBJ1-1	TGCGCCAGCAGCCAATTTGACAGGGTGAACACTGAAGCTTTCTTT	CASSQFDRVNTEAFF
TRBV11-3	TRBD1	TRBJ1-5	TGTGCCAGCAGTTACGACAGGGTCCATAGCAATCAGCCCCAGCATTTT	CASSYDRVHSNQPQHF
TRBV6-1	-	TRBJ2-5	TGTGCCAGCAGTGAACGGCGCAGGCTTTGGGAGACCCAGTACTTC	CASSERRRLWETQYF
TRBV7-2	-	TRBJ1-2	TGTGCCAGCAGCTTCAGTTTTCAGGGGAGCGGCTACACCTTC	CASSFSFQGSGYTF
TRBV11-2	TRBD2	TRBJ2-1	TGTGCCAGCAGCCCCTCGGGCGGGAGGACATACAATGAGCAGTTCTTC	CASSPSGGRTYNEQFF
TRBV10-3	-	TRBJ2-1	TGTGCCATCAGGGGGTGGGTTGTGGGGGCCACGGACAATGAGCAGTTCTTC	CAIRGWVVGATDNEQFF
TRBV4-1	-	TRBJ2-1	TGCGCCAGCAGCCAAGAGCTGGAGGGTTGGGGAGACGGGTACAATGAGCAGTTCTTC	CASSQELEGWGDGYNEQFF
TRBV7-2	TRBD2	TRBJ2-1	TGTGCCAGCAGCCCAGGGGGACTAGCGGGCTATGAGCAGTTCTTC	CASSPGGLAGYEQFF
TRBV5-1	TRBD1	TRBJ1-2	TGCGCCAGCAGCTTGGTACAGGGGGCCTTGGGCTACACCTTC	CASSLVQGALGYTF
TRBV7-2	-	TRBJ1-5	TGTGCCAGCAGCTTAGACCCCTTACCGGGTCGGGGTCAGCCCCAGCATTTT	CASSLDPLPGRGQPQHF
TRBV27	-	TRBJ2-7	TGTGCCAGCAGCCCGGACTCAGTCTACGAGCAGTACTTC	CASSPDSVYEQYF
TRBV4-3	-	TRBJ1-4	TGCGCCAGCAGCCAAGATCCCCCCGGGACAACTAATGAAAAACTGTTTTTT	CASSQDPPGTTNEKLFF
TRBV9	TRBD2	TRBJ2-1	TGTGCCAGCAGCCCATCGGGGCGGGAGGGCCCTAATGAGCAGTTCTTC	CASSPSGREGPNEQFF
TRBV18	-	TRBJ1-1	TGTGCCAGCTCACCGAGCAATTTGAACACTGAAGCTTTCTTT	CASSPSNLNTEAFF
TRBV28	TRBD2	TRBJ2-7	TGTGCCAGCAGTCTCAGGACTAGCTTCCCTTCCTACGAGCAGTACTTC	CASSLRTSFPSYEQYF
TRBV9	TRBD1	TRBJ2-2	TGTGCCAGCAGCGTGAGACAGGGGAACACCGGGGAGCTGTTTTTT	CASSVRQGNTGELFF
TRBV28	-	TRBJ2-6	TGTGCCAGCAGTTTCGACATCTATTCCGACTCTGGGGCCAACGTCCTGACTTTC	CASSFDIYSDSGANVLTF
TRBV6-6	TRBD1	TRBJ2-7	TGTGCCAGCAGGGAATCGACAGGGCACGAGCAGTACTTC	CASRESTGHEQYF
TRBV6-5	TRBD1	TRBJ1-1	TGTGCCAGCAGTTGGGACAGGGGGAACACTGAAGCTTTCTTT	CASSWDRGNTEAFF
TRBV6-6	-	TRBJ1-2	TGTGCCAGCAGTTATGTAGTTGCGGCGGATGGCTACACCTTC	CASSYVVAADGYTF
TRBV9	-	TRBJ2-7	TGTGCCAGCAGCGCCGGGATAAGGTCCGGGCCCGAGCAGTACTTC	CASSAGIRSGPEQYF
TRBV18	-	TRBJ2-1	TGTGCCAGCTCCACAGCTGGCAATGAGCAGTTCTTC	CASSTAGNEQFF
TRBV19	-	TRBJ1-1	TGTGCCAGTAGTATAGATCCCAGTGGGGCAACGGCGTTCACTGAAGCTTTCTTT	CASSIDPSGATAFTEAFF
TRBV5-8	-	TRBJ1-1	TGTGCCAGCAGCTTGCAGGTAGAGGGAACTGAAGCTTTCTTT	CASSLQVEGTEAFF
TRBV5-1	TRBD2	TRBJ2-7	TGCGCCAGCAGCTTGGGGTCTAGCGGGAGGTTATCCGAGCAGTACTTC	CASSLGSSGRLSEQYF
TRBV28	TRBD2	TRBJ2-3	TGTGCCAGCAGTTTAGGAGGAGCGGGATCGGATACGCAGTATTTT	CASSLGGAGSDTQYF
TRBV4-3	TRBD2	TRBJ2-2	TGCGCCAGCAGCCACTCGGGACTAGCGGGAGAGGTCGGGGAGCTGTTTTTT	CASSHSGLAGEVGELFF
TRBV7-6	TRBD1	TRBJ1-2	TGTGCCAGCAGCTCGGGACAGGGTTATGGCTACACCTTC	CASSSGQGYGYTF
TRBV19	-	TRBJ2-6	TGTGCCAGTAAGGAGTCTGGGGCCAACGTCCTGACTTTC	CASKESGANVLTF
TRBV19	-	TRBJ1-5	TGTGCCAGTAGTATAGAGCCGACAGATAATCAGCCCCAGCATTTT	CASSIEPTDNQPQHF
TRBV5-1	TRBD1	TRBJ2-7	TGCGCCAGCAGCTCGACAGGGGGATCCTACGAGCAGTACTTC	CASSSTGGSYEQYF
TRBV2	-	TRBJ2-1	TGTGCCAGCAGTGATGATCGGTCTGAGCAGTTCTTC	CASSDDRSEQFF
TRBV11-2	TRBD1	TRBJ2-2	TGTGCCAGCAGCGCCCGAAGGGGGCGGAACACCGGGGAGCTGTTTTTT	CASSARRGRNTGELFF
TRBV7-9	TRBD2	TRBJ2-3	TGTGCCAGCAGCTCTACTAGCGGCACAGATACGCAGTATTTT	CASSSTSGTDTQYF
TRBV6-1	-	TRBJ1-1	TGTGCCAGCGAAAGGGGATACCGGACTGAAGCTTTCTTT	CASERGYRTEAFF
TRBV28	-	TRBJ2-7	TGTGCCGGCAGTTTAGTTTTCGGGTCTGGGGAGTACGAGCAGTACTTC	CAGSLVFGSGEYEQYF
TRBV5-4	TRBD1	TRBJ2-5	TGTGCCAGCAGCATGACAGGGGATGACGAGACCCAGTACTTC	CASSMTGDDETQYF
TRBV5-1	TRBD1	TRBJ1-2	TGCGCCAGCAAGACCACAGGGGGCGTTCAGGGCGGCTACACCTTC	CASKTTGGVQGGYTF
TRBV7-3	-	TRBJ2-7	TGTGCCAGCAGCTTAATGTCAGGTCTTTCCTACGAGCAGTACTTC	CASSLMSGLSYEQYF
TRBV5-4	-	TRBJ1-2	TGTGCCAGCAGCTTGGATCAGGGGAACTATGGCTACACCTTC	CASSLDQGNYGYTF
TRBV20-1	-	TRBJ2-1	TGCAGTGCCCCTTACAATGAGCAGTTCTTC	CSAPYNEQFF
TRBV13	-	TRBJ1-1	TGTGCCAGCAGCTTAGGGGGCGCTTTCAACACTGAAGCTTTCTTT	CASSLGGAFNTEAFF
TRBV19	TRBD2	TRBJ2-5	TGTGCCAGTAGTATAGGGGGAGCGGGAGTTTACGAGACCCAGTACTTC	CASSIGGAGVYETQYF
TRBV12-5	-	TRBJ2-7	TGTGCTAGTGGTTTGGCCCTCTACGAGCAGTACTTC	CASGLALYEQYF